The T cell receptor delta chain described here comes from a study of Vδ1+ human thymocytes. The template was reverse-transcribed extracted RNA. Pooled V-gene forward primers with one constant-region reverse primer generated the CDR3 amplicons by multiplex PCR. TCRdb reapplied CATT to the multiplex PCR reads. Of more than 50,000 delta-chain clones in the sample, roughly 16% are singletons; the top ten hold about 0.38%. After alphabeta T cell depletion, CD3+ Vdelta1+ Vdelta2- thymocytes were sorted. Between about 98% and 99.6% of sorted thymocytes were Vdelta1+. Looked up from germline, CDR1 is TSWWSYY and CDR2 is QGS. The CDR3 consists of 19 residues. The J segment lost 2 bases and the V segment lost 8 bases, leaving 22 bases of the junction unmatched. Study-wide results and limits: Bulk data may be misread because of unexpected Vdelta2 sequences. Thymic TRG and TRD repertoires appeared highly polyclonal. Despite high sort purity, around 19% of thymic T cell receptor delta sequences were Vdelta2.

In this sample, this clone turned up a few times. What it binds is unknown. The genes are TRDV1 and TRDJ1; 8 bases align to TRDD3. This sequence originates from a girl younger than two who had congenital heart surgery. The sequenced material came from Vdelta1+ gamma-delta thymocytes from the thymus. Regarding subset: FACS-sorted CD3+ TCRalphabeta- TCRVdelta1+ TCRVdelta2- thymocytes. CDR3 DNA: TGTGCTCTTAAGAGTTACCCACGGGGATACAGGAGTTCAACCGATAAACTCATCTTT. Translated: CALKSYPRGYRSSTDKLIF.